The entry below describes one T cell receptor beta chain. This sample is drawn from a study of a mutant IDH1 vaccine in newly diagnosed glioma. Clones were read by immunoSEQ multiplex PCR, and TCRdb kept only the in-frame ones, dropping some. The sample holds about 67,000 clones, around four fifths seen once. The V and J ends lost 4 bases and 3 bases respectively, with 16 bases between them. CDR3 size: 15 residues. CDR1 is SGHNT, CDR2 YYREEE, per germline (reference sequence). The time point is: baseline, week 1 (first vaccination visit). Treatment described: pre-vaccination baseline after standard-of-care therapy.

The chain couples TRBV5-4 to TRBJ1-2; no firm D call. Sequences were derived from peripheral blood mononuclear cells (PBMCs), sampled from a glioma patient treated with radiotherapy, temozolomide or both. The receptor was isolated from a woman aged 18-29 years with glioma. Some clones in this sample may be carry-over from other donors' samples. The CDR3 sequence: CASSLTPTIDYGYTF. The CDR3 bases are TGTGCCAGCAGCCTCACGCCGACAATAGACTATGGCTACACCTTC.